A single T cell receptor beta chain is shown here with its context. Its antigen is unknown. Addition of a universal primer site occurred through template switching, and cDNA carried unique molecular identifiers. Using its own MiXCR run on the 5' RACE reads, TCRdb lists one record per CDR3 protein. The sample holds approximately 600,000 distinct CDR3 sequences, 7% to 7.5% seen once. The entry originates in a study of identical twins. Study-level results: Insertions were reduced in abundant cord blood beta clonotypes but not in memory repertoires.

In every case, the donor was a healthy Caucasian. This CDR3 has 17 residues. Trimming removed 4 bases at V and 3 bases at J, with 21 bases between. CDR1 is LNHNV, CDR2 YYDKDF, per germline (reference sequence). These same data were also listed under a study on yellow fever vaccine responses in identical twins.

The sample was PBMCs. This chain uses TRBV15 with TRBJ1-1; possibly TRBD1 for D (5 bases). The sequence was obtained from a woman aged 18-35 years in good health. The CDR3 here is CATSTNRAPKGDTEAFF. Written as DNA, the CDR3 is TGTGCCACCAGCACCAACCGGGCCCCTAAAGGGGACACTGAAGCTTTCTTT.